The 15 T cell receptor beta chains in this list originate from one sample, sequenced in a study of shared clonotypes between healthy human individuals. Naive CD8 cells lacked CD45RO and underwent positive selection for CCR7, leaving out terminally differentiated effector memory CD45RA+ cells. The assay was immunoSEQ multiplex PCR, and TCRdb's table has in-frame clones only and misses some. The table shows a few hundred thousand clones, with over 95% occurring only once. Sequencing input: naive CD8+ T cells sorted from blood. The receptors originated from a woman in her twenties or thirties in good health.

The chain employs TRBV13 and TRBJ2-7, with D perhaps TRBD1 or TRBD2 (6 bases each). Germline values: CDR1 PRHDT, CDR2 FYEKMQ (reference sequence). The CDR3 has 15 amino acids. Trimming shortened V by 3 bases and J by 6 bases, and 18 bases separated the two germline ends. This CDR3 reads CASSLGGSHPLEQYF. Here the CDR3 DNA reads TGTGCCAGCAGCTTGGGGGGCTCCCACCCACTCGAGCAGTACTTC.

This clone showed up just once. Within the sample, other DNA sequences also encode this same CDR3. The V call is TRBV5-6, the J call TRBJ2-2; 10 nucleotides agree with TRBD2. With 0 bases clipped from V and 4 bases from J, the junction kept 3 bases outside the gene matches. Looked up from germline, CDR1 is SGHDT and CDR2 is YYEEEE. This CDR3 region has 16 residues. CDR3 in amino acids: CASSLGTSGGTGELFF. In DNA form, the CDR3 reads TGTGCCAGCAGCTTGGGGACTAGCGGCGGCACCGGGGAGCTGTTTTTT.

The chain couples TRBV7-9 to TRBJ2-5; D ambiguous. Germline CDR1 and CDR2: SEHNR and FQNEAQ (reference sequence). This CDR3 has 11 amino acids. The V gene lost 5 bases and the J gene lost 3 bases, with 4 bases spanning the gap. The CDR3 here is CASSREETQYF. Written as DNA, the CDR3 is TGTGCCAGCAGCAGAGAAGAGACCCAGTACTTC.

The chain uses TRBV5-6 and TRBJ2-4, with D maybe TRBD1 (6 bases). Germline values: CDR1 SGHDT, CDR2 YYEEEE. Trimming removed 4 bases from V and 7 bases from J, with 15 bases in between. The CDR3 spans 14 residues. The CDR3 protein is CASSTETGENIQYF. The CDR3 nucleotides are TGTGCCAGCAGCACCGAGACAGGAGAGAACATTCAGTACTTC.

The rearrangement links TRBV6-1 to TRBJ2-5; D not certain. This CDR3 contains 15 residues. Germline V gene lookup returns CDR1 MNHNS and CDR2 SASEGT. The ends were cut back, 2 bases at V and 3 bases at J, with 13 bases in the middle. CDR3 amino acids: CASSEREGRKETQYF. The CDR3 DNA is TGTGCCAGCAGTGAAAGGGAAGGCAGAAAAGAGACCCAGTACTTC.

The V gene is TRBV5-1, the J gene TRBJ2-5, with D perhaps matching TRBD2 (6 bases). The CDR3 sequence is 15 residues long. Germline V lookup: CDR1 SGHRS, CDR2 YFSETQ. V lost 0 bases to trimming and J lost 8 bases, with 17 bases between them. The chain's CDR3 is CASSLGQTSDDTQYF. In nucleotides, the CDR3 is TGCGCCAGCAGCTTGGGACAGACTAGTGATGATACCCAGTACTTC.

The rearrangement uses TRBV9 and TRBJ2-1; 12 bases fit TRBD2. Germline-derived CDR1 and CDR2 are SGDLS and YYNGEE. After removal of 0 bases from V and 8 bases from J, the junction contained 6 bases not matched to a gene. The CDR3 spans 16 residues. The CDR3 loop is CASSVDALAGGYEQFF. DNA of the CDR3: TGTGCCAGCAGCGTAGACGCTCTAGCGGGAGGGTATGAGCAGTTCTTC.

The gene calls are TRBV5-1 and TRBJ1-4, with TRBD1 matching 7 bases. Germline assignment: CDR1 SGHRS and CDR2 YFSETQ. The V segment lost 5 bases and the J segment 2 bases; nucleotides outside the gene matches: 9. The CDR3 length is 16 residues. The CDR3 sequence: CASSPETGWTNEKLFF. CDR3 nucleotide sequence: TGCGCCAGCAGTCCTGAGACAGGGTGGACTAATGAAAAACTGTTTTTT.

The chain carries TRBV6-6 and TRBJ1-1; no definite D call. From germline, CDR1 is MNHNY and CDR2 SVGAGI (reference sequence). Trimming cost V 0 bases and J 1 base, with 12 bases left between them. This CDR3 has 16 residues. The CDR3 DNA is TGTGCCAGCAGTTACTCCCGGGGTGCTTCGAACACTGAAGCTTTCTTT. Residues: CASSYSRGASNTEAFF.

V gene TRBV5-1 combines with J gene TRBJ2-7; 7 bases align to TRBD1. This CDR3 contains 13 residues. V trimming: 3 bases; J trimming: 2 bases; junction bases outside the gene matches: 2. Germline CDR1 and CDR2: SGHRS and YFSETQ. Here the CDR3 DNA reads TGCGCCAGCAGCTGGGACAGCACCTACGAGCAGTACTTC. Its translation is CASSWDSTYEQYF.

The CDR3 spells CASSLSGKADYEQYF. The DNA of the CDR3 is TGTGCCAGCAGCTTGTCGGGGAAAGCGGACTACGAGCAGTACTTC. The V call is TRBV5-6, the J call TRBJ2-7; perhaps TRBD2 as D (5 bases). Per germline, CDR1 SGHDT and CDR2 YYEEEE. The CDR3 loop spans 15 amino acids. The V gene lost 1 base and the J gene lost 3 bases, with 14 bases spanning the gap.

The chain joins TRBV6-1 to TRBJ1-2, with D uncertain. The germline V and J ends were trimmed by 1 base and 7 bases, with 16 bases remaining between them. Germline CDR1 reads MNHNS; CDR2 reads SASEGT. The CDR3 consists of 15 residues. The CDR3 nucleotides are TGTGCCAGCAGTGAAGGGGTGGCCAACTCGGGTGGCTACACCTTC. Translating it yields CASSEGVANSGGYTF.

Written as DNA, the CDR3 is TGTGCCAGCAGTTTTACCGACAGGGCCAAAAACATTCAGTACTTC. It is translated as CASSFTDRAKNIQYF. The chain links TRBV28 to TRBJ2-4; a possible D gene is TRBD1 (6 bases). From germline, CDR1 is MDHEN and CDR2 SYDVKM. The V end was cut by 3 bases, the J end by 1 base, with 10 bases between. CDR3 length: 15 residues.

DNA of the CDR3: TGCGCCAGCCGGGACACCGAATACGAGCAGTACTTC. This sequence encodes CASRDTEYEQYF. The V and J genes are TRBV5-1 and TRBJ2-5; D might be TRBD1 (6 bases). The better agreement between TRBJ2-7 and the DNA end casts doubt on the J call. Germline CDR1 SGHRS, CDR2 YFSETQ. This CDR3 has 12 amino acids.

The chain uses TRBV18 and TRBJ2-2; possibly TRBD1 or TRBD2 for D (5 bases each). Germline lookup yields CDR1 KGHSH and CDR2 LQKENI. V was cut by 3 bases and J by 1 base, with 12 bases left in between. The CDR3 runs to 16 residues. CDR3 coding DNA: TGTGCCAGCTCACCGCCGGGGCAAGGGAACACCGGGGAGCTGTTTTTT. Its protein product is CASSPPGQGNTGELFF.